The 19 T cell receptor beta chains given below trace back to one sample, sequenced in a study of blood T cells in healthy people across ages. A sample-barcoded 5' primer and a J-beta primer mix were used in a second PCR of roughly 6 to 12 cycles. TCRdb re-called the 5' RACE reads with MiXCR, one entry per CDR3 protein. The sample consists of around 1.5 million distinct CDR3 sequences, approximately 59% of them appearing once. The sample consisted of blood. The receptors were sampled from a man between 18 and 35 years old in good health.

This chain uses TRBV3-1 with TRBJ2-2; 13 bases agree with TRBD2. The ends lost 1 base at V and 3 bases at J; junction bases unmatched: 14. The germline CDR1 and CDR2 sequences are LGHDT and YNNKEL (reference sequence). The CDR3 totals 21 residues. The CDR3 coding sequence is TGTGCCAGCAGCCAAGTCCCTCGACTAGCGGGAGGAACGACGGACACCGGGGAGCTGTTTTTT. This encodes CASSQVPRLAGGTTDTGELFF.

This chain connects TRBV7-8 to TRBJ2-7, with D tentatively TRBD2 (6 bases). CDR1 and CDR2 from the germline V gene are SGHVS and FQNEAQ. The length of the CDR3 is 18 residues. Trimming removed 6 bases from V and 4 bases from J, with 28 bases in between. The CDR3 is CASSRYGGGRSASYEQYF. CDR3 coding DNA: TGTGCCAGCAGTCGTTACGGGGGAGGAAGGTCCGCCTCGTACGAGCAGTACTTC.

This clonotype was picked up a small number of times. V and J are TRBV29-1 and TRBJ2-3; no firm D call. Trimming removed 0 bases from V and 3 bases from J, with 4 bases in between. This CDR3 is built from 12 residues. From germline, CDR1 is SQVTM and CDR2 ANQGSEA. This CDR3 is CSVEDLTDTQYF. The CDR3 DNA reads as TGCAGCGTTGAAGATCTAACAGATACGCAGTATTTT.

The CDR3 DNA is TGTGCCAGCAGCCCTCCCCCGGGACCCAGCTCCTACGAGCAGTACTTC. Its translation is CASSPPPGPSSYEQYF. The rearrangement links TRBV11-2 to TRBJ2-7; D is perhaps TRBD1 or TRBD2 (5 bases each). CDR3 length: 16 residues. The V gene lost 5 bases and the J gene lost 0 bases, with 17 bases spanning the gap. The germline CDR1 and CDR2 sequences are SGHAT and FQNNGV.

The chain couples TRBV5-5 to TRBJ2-1; 7 positions agree with TRBD1. The germline V gene has CDR1 SGHKS and CDR2 YYEKEE (reference sequence). The V segment lost 4 bases and the J segment 2 bases; nucleotides outside the gene matches: 6. The length of the CDR3 is 15 residues. CDR3 DNA sequence: TGTGCCAGCAGCCCGTGGGACAGCCCCTACAATGAGCAGTTCTTC. Its protein product is CASSPWDSPYNEQFF.

V usage is TRBV28 and J usage is TRBJ1-1; D not certain. CDR1 and CDR2 (germline): MDHEN, SYDVKM. V gave up 10 bases and J gave up 5 bases, with 11 bases separating them. The CDR3 extends over 11 amino acids. The CDR3 protein is CATDRGTEAFF. CDR3 nucleotides: TGTGCCACAGATCGGGGAACTGAAGCTTTCTTT.

This chain links TRBV20-1 with TRBJ1-2; D gene unclear. Germline-derived CDR1 and CDR2 are DFQATT and SNEGSKA (reference sequence). Trimming removed 2 bases at V and 4 bases at J, with 11 bases between. This CDR3 region has 13 residues. The CDR3 DNA is TGCAGTGCTAGACACGGGTCAGTCTATGGCTACACCTTC. This gives the protein CSARHGSVYGYTF.

This chain uses TRBV20-1 with TRBJ2-7; 9 nucleotides agree with TRBD1. V dropped 1 base and J dropped 3; count of bases not matched to a gene: 10. CDR1 and CDR2 from the germline V gene are DFQATT and SNEGSKA (reference sequence). The CDR3 spans 16 residues. For the CDR3, the DNA is TGCAGTGCTAGAGTTTCGAGGGACAGGGCTCGCTACGAGCAGTACTTC. Translated: CSARVSRDRARYEQYF.

J is TRBJ1-6 and V is TRBV2; D gene unclear. Germline CDR1 reads SNHLY; CDR2 reads FYNNEI. Trimming shortened V by 11 bases and J by 8 bases, and 16 bases separated the two germline ends. The CDR3 contains 13 residues. The DNA of the CDR3 is TGTGCCGGTACCGGGCTATCGGATTCACCCCTCCACTTT. Amino acid sequence: CAGTGLSDSPLHF.

This rearrangement joins TRBV27 to TRBJ1-2; TRBD1 might be the D (6 bases). The CDR3 consists of 15 residues. The V end was cut by 6 bases, the J end by 3 bases, with 17 bases between. CDR1 is MNHEY, CDR2 SMNVEV, per germline (reference sequence). This chain's CDR3 is CASRPRATGDYGYTF. In DNA, the CDR3 is TGTGCCAGCAGGCCCAGAGCGACAGGAGACTATGGCTACACCTTC.

The chain is built from TRBV7-6 and TRBJ2-2, with D perhaps matching TRBD1 (5 bases). The germline gives CDR1 SGHVS, CDR2 FNYEAQ. The CDR3 loop spans 15 amino acids. Trimming pared 1 base from V and 1 base from J, leaving 7 bases between. CDR3 sequence reads: CASSLVTVNTGELFF. CDR3 sequence (DNA): TGTGCCAGCAGCTTAGTGACAGTGAACACCGGGGAGCTGTTTTTT.

In this sample, this clonotype turned up a few times. The chain links TRBV28 to TRBJ2-7; D possibly matches TRBD1 or TRBD2 (5 bases each). V gave up 7 bases and J gave up 3 bases, with 13 bases separating them. Looked up from germline, CDR1 is MDHEN and CDR2 is SYDVKM. The length of the CDR3 is 13 residues. The CDR3 sequence: CASNLGEGYEQYF. CDR3 sequence (DNA): TGTGCCAGCAATCTGGGGGAAGGCTACGAGCAGTACTTC.

The chain carries TRBV12-3 or TRBV12-4 and TRBJ2-1, with D perhaps matching TRBD1 (5 bases). V was clipped by 3 bases and J by 7 bases, with 16 bases between them. The CDR3 covers 15 residues. The CDR3 DNA is TGTGCCAGCAGTTTTACGTTGCAGGGTATGAATGAGCAGTTCTTC. This codes for CASSFTLQGMNEQFF.

This CDR3 is CASSEGAGQISYEQYF. The CDR3 DNA is TGTGCCAGCAGTGAAGGAGCGGGACAGATCTCCTACGAGCAGTACTTC. This chain connects TRBV6-1 to TRBJ2-7; D may correspond to TRBD1 or TRBD2 (7 bases each). From germline, CDR1 is MNHNS and CDR2 SASEGT. Between the trimmed V and J ends, which lost 1 base and 0 bases, there was a span of 13 bases. The CDR3 runs 16 residues.

The chain has TRBV18 and TRBJ1-1; D ambiguous. Germline V gene lookup returns CDR1 KGHSH and CDR2 LQKENI. Deletions cut 0 bases from V and 2 bases from J, with 7 bases between. The CDR3 consists of 14 residues. The CDR3 DNA reads as TGTGCCAGCTCACCACCATCGGCTAACACTGAAGCTTTCTTT. Translation: CASSPPSANTEAFF.

This clonotype was counted a few times. The chain uses TRBV6-2 or TRBV6-3 and TRBJ2-4; D is uncertain. The J call may be in error: the DNA end matches TRBJ2-7 better. Germline CDR1 is MNHEY and CDR2 is SVGEGT. The CDR3 length is 13 residues. CDR3 bases: TGTGCCAGCAGTGACAACCGTCCCTACGAGCAGTACTTC. It translates to CASSDNRPYEQYF.

This clonotype was counted only a few times. V and J are TRBV12-5 and TRBJ1-2, with D unclear. This CDR3 is 12 amino acids long. CDR1 is LGHNT, CDR2 FRNRAP, per germline. The CDR3 loop reads CGPEPPHYGYTF. The DNA of the CDR3 is TGTGGACCGGAACCCCCACACTATGGCTACACCTTC.

The CDR3 region has the DNA TGTGCCATCAGCCACGGCCGGGAAGAGACCCAGTACTTC. Encoded protein: CAISHGREETQYF. J is TRBJ2-5 and V is TRBV10-3; D call uncertain. Trimming pared 6 bases from V and 3 bases from J, leaving 11 bases between. The length of the CDR3 is 13 residues. CDR1 and CDR2 (germline): ENHRY, SYGVKD.

V and J are TRBV10-3 and TRBJ1-1; a possible D gene is TRBD1 (5 bases). V was pared by 2 bases and J by 0 bases, with 7 bases between. Germline V gene lookup returns CDR1 ENHRY and CDR2 SYGVKD. The CDR3 is 14 residues long. The CDR3 DNA reads TGTGCCATCAGTGAGAAGGGGTTGAACACTGAAGCTTTCTTT. It specifies CAISEKGLNTEAFF.